Shown below are 14 T cell receptor beta chains from a single sample sequenced in a study of molecular identifiers for immune sequencing clone quantification. TCRdb re-derived calls from the PCR reads in MiXCR, one entry per CDR3 protein. This sample has hundreds of thousands of distinct CDR3 sequences, with roughly 23% found just once. The sample taken for sequencing was naive CD8+ T cells from blood, with Jurkat cell RNA spiked in. Subset reported: FACS-sorted CD8+CD4-CCR7+CD45RA+ naive T cells. These receptors were obtained from a human donor in good health. Some libraries in this study had Jurkat cell RNA spiked in.

The chain employs TRBV30 and TRBJ2-3; D unclear. The CDR3 covers 15 residues. V was clipped by 1 base and J by 7 bases, with 18 bases between them. The germline CDR1 and CDR2 sequences are GTSNPN and SVGIG (reference sequence). CDR3 in DNA: TGTGCCTGGAGTGACCGGGCCACCGTGCCCTATACGCAGTATTTT. Translation: CAWSDRATVPYTQYF.

As to this clonotype: A read error may produce the germline difference seen at one junction end. This chain links TRBV4-3 with TRBJ2-7; TRBD1 matches at 7 bases. Per the germline V gene, CDR1 is LGHNA and CDR2 is YSLEER. There are 14 residues in the CDR3. The CDR3 nucleotides are TGCGCCAGCAGCCACGGGACAGACTCCTACGCGCAGTACTTC. Protein sequence: CASSHGTDSYAQYF.

This clonotype has more than one count but fewer than ten. The V and J genes are TRBV28 and TRBJ2-7, with unresolved D. CDR1 is MDHEN, CDR2 SYDVKM, per germline. Trimming took off 2 bases at V and 5 bases at J, with 10 bases between the two ends. The CDR3 extends over 13 amino acids. The CDR3, as DNA: TGTGCCAGCAGTTTAGTATCTAGTCACGAGCAGTACTTC. Translated: CASSLVSSHEQYF.

This clonotype was counted a few times. CDR3 amino acids: CASTKTGGEETQYF. The CDR3 region has the DNA TGTGCCAGCACAAAAACAGGGGGCGAGGAGACCCAGTACTTC. V usage is TRBV27 and J usage is TRBJ2-5, with 9 nucleotides matching TRBD1. CDR1 MNHEY and CDR2 SMNVEV come from the germline V gene (reference sequence). The CDR3 contains 14 residues. Unmatched junction bases numbered 8, after V lost 7 bases and J lost 5 bases.

This clonotype was picked up a small number of times. DNA of the CDR3: TGTGCCAGCAGTTACCAGAGGTGGGGGGGGAACAATGAGCAGTTCTTC. This encodes CASSYQRWGGNNEQFF. V usage is TRBV5-6 and J usage is TRBJ2-1; 7 bases map to TRBD2. From germline, CDR1 is SGHDT and CDR2 YYEEEE. V shed 5 bases, J shed 5 bases, and the junction held 13 bases outside the gene matches. The CDR3 sequence is 16 residues long.

This clonotype was seen repeatedly, ten times or more. V is TRBV19 and J is TRBJ1-1, with a tentative D call TRBD1 (5 bases). CDR3 length: 15 amino acids. V gave up 4 bases and J gave up 2 bases, with 14 bases separating them. Germline assignment: CDR1 LNHDA and CDR2 SQIVND (reference sequence). The CDR3 sequence is CASSTGTRSNTEAFF. The CDR3 bases are TGTGCCAGTAGTACAGGGACGAGGTCAAACACTGAAGCTTTCTTT.

This clonotype was found a few times. The DNA of the CDR3 is TGTGCCAGCAGCAAGAGGAGGGTACGCACTGAAGCTTTCTTT. As protein: CASSKRRVRTEAFF. V is TRBV21-1 and J is TRBJ1-1. TRBV21-1 is reported as a pseudogene. This CDR3 is 14 amino acids long.

Ten or more counts support this clonotype. The chain uses TRBV12-3 or TRBV12-4 and TRBJ1-6; 7 bases match TRBD1. This CDR3 comprises 14 residues. Unmatched junction bases numbered 5, after V lost 6 bases and J lost 6 bases. CDR3 in amino acids: CASSLQGFNSPLHF. The CDR3, as DNA: TGTGCCAGCAGCCTACAGGGGTTTAATTCACCCCTCCACTTT.

A few counts support this clonotype. The chain uses TRBV10-3 and TRBJ2-6; 7 bases are a match to TRBD1. V lost 2 bases, J lost 2 bases, and 0 bases stayed unmatched. CDR3 size: 15 residues. CDR1 and CDR2 (germline): ENHRY, SYGVKD. CDR3 sequence: CAISETGAGANVLTF. DNA of the CDR3: TGTGCCATCAGTGAGACAGGGGCTGGGGCCAACGTCCTGACTTTC.

This clonotype was observed a handful of times. This chain links TRBV4-1 with TRBJ1-4; D uncertain. Germline V gene sequence: CDR1 MGHRA, CDR2 YSYEKL. Trimming removed 5 bases from V and 8 bases from J, with 18 bases in between. This CDR3 has 15 residues. DNA of the CDR3: TGCGCCAGCAGCTCAAGTTGGGGTGAAGGGGAAAAACTGTTTTTT. This translates into CASSSSWGEGEKLFF.

This clonotype has only a few counts. The genes are TRBV7-6 and TRBJ1-2, with unresolved D. The germline V gene encodes CDR1 SGHVS and CDR2 FNYEAQ. The CDR3 is 17 residues long. Trimming removed 6 bases at V and 3 bases at J, with 23 bases between. CDR3: CASSPNVLLSIDYGYTF. As DNA, the CDR3 is TGTGCCAGCAGTCCCAACGTGCTACTCTCTATCGACTATGGCTACACCTTC.

The sample holds many counts of this clonotype. This chain joins TRBV12-3 or TRBV12-4 and TRBJ2-5; TRBD2 matches 9 bases. The CDR3 runs to 14 residues. The J segment lost 9 bases and the V segment lost 4 bases, leaving 9 bases of the junction unmatched. The CDR3 here is CASSSPGTSSSQYF. CDR3 DNA sequence: TGTGCCAGCAGTTCCCCCGGGACTAGCTCGTCCCAGTACTTC.

In this sample, this clonotype turned up many times. This chain links TRBV7-2 with TRBJ2-3; D gene uncertain. Germline values: CDR1 SGHTA, CDR2 FQGNSA. Trimming removed 5 bases from V and 3 bases from J, with 12 bases in between. The CDR3 is 14 residues long. CDR3 nucleotide sequence: TGTGCCAGCAGCCCAGCGAAACGAACAGATACGCAGTATTTT. This encodes CASSPAKRTDTQYF.

Note on this clonotype: A much larger clone differs by one base, so this may be a read error. The chain recombines TRBV5-3 with TRBJ1-4; D unclear. TRBV5-3 is an ORF; its function is uncertain. The CDR3 runs 16 residues. Trimming pared 8 bases from V and 7 bases from J, leaving 24 bases between. The CDR3, as DNA: TGTGCCAGCAGCCCGTGGTTTCTCACGGGAAGTGAAAAACTGTTTTTT. It is translated as CASSPWFLTGSEKLFF.